This TCR beta chain was recorded in a study of cytomegalovirus exposure and HLA in healthy donors. General study findings and limits: Most TCRs appeared rarely, but some public TCRs recurred in many donors.

The V gene end was trimmed by 3 bases and the J gene end by 7 bases; junction bases not matched to a gene: 6. Germline CDR1 is LNHNV and CDR2 is YYDKDF (reference sequence). The CDR3 consists of 14 residues. TCRdb keeps only in-frame clones here, not all; method: immunoSEQ multiplex PCR. The table has 200,000 or so clones, around 84% seen once; the top ten hold around 6.7%. This clone has a single count. Its antigen is unknown. This sequence originates from a young man in good health and CMV-seropositive. The gene calls are TRBV15 and TRBJ2-7, with 10 bases fitting TRBD1. Specimen: PBMCs. CDR3 sequence reads: CATSRRQGAREQYF. The CDR3 DNA follows: TGTGCCACCAGCAGGAGACAGGGGGCCAGGGAGCAGTACTTC.